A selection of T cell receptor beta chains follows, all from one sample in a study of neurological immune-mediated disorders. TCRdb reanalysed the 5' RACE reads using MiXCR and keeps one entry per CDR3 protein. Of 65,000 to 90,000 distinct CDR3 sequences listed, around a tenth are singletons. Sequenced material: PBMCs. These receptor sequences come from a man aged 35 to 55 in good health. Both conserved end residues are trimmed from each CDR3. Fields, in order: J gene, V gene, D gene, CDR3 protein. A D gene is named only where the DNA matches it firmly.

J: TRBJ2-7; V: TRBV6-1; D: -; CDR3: ASSEIAGERYEQY
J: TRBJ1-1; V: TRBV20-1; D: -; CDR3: SARDFGAMNTEAF
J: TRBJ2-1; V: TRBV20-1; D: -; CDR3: SARDLGHNNEQF
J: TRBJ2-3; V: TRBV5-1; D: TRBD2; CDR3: ASSLYGGGGTDTQY
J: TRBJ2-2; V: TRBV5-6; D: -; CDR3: ASSLGYGTGELF
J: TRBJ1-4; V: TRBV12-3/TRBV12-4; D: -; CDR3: ASHRGISEKLF
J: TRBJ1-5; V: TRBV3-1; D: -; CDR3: ASSPEGNQPQH
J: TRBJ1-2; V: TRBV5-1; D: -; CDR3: ATSPGERNYGYT
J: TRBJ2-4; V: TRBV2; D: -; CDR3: ASSESGIGNIQY
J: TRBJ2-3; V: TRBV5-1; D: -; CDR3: ASSLVAGDYTQY
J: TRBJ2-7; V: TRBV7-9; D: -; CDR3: ASSLTGTTSYEQY
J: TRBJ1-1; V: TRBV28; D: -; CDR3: AITFNTEAF
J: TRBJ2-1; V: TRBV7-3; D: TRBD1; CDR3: ASSLRGQGRNDQF
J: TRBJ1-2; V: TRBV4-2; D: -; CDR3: ASSQDEGGTYGYT
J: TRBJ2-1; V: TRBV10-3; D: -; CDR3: AIRYHGSNEQF
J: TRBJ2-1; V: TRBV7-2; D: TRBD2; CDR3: ASSFLDPRTSGMYIDQF
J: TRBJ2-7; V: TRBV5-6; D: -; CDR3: ASSAEFSRASEQY
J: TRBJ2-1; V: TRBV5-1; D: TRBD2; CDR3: ASSLDGLAGVAHHNEQF
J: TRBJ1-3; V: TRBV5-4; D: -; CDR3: ASSLEWNSGNTIY
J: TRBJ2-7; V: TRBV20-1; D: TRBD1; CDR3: SARADRPAYEQY
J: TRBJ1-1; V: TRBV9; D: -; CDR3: ASSLDPGMNTEAF
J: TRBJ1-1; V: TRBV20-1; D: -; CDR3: SALWTEAF
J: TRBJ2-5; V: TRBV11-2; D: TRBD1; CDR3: ASSLQGARETQY
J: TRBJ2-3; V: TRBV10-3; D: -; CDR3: AISEGTDTQY
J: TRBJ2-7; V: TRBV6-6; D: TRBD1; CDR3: ASSFDRGEQY
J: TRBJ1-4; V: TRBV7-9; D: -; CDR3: ASSLLDAGTNEKLF